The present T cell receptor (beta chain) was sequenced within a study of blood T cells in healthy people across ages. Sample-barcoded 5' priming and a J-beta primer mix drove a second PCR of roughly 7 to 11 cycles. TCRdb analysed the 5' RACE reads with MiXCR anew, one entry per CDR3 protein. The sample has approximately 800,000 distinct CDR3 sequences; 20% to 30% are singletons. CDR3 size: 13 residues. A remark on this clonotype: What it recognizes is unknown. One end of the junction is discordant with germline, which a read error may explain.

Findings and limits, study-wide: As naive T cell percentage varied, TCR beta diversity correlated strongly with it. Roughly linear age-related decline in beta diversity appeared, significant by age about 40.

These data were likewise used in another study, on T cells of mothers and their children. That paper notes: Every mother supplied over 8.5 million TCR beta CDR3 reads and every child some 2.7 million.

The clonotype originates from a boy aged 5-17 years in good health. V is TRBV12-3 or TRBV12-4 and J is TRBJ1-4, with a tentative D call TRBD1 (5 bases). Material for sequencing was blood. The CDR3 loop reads CTSSTDSGEKLFF. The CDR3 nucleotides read TGTACCAGCAGTACCGACAGCGGTGAAAAACTGTTTTTT.